The 20 T cell receptor beta chains below were found in one sample sequenced in a study of regulatory T cells in long-lasting Graves disease (dated by TCRdb to about 2021). The meaning of the sample's time point label: newly diagnosed GD, antithyroid drugs for less than 3 months. For both TCR sequencing and RNA sequencing, RNA was extracted from PBMCs in TRIzol. Libraries were made using multiplex PCR. Sequenced using an Illumina HiSeq 4000. To build TCR beta libraries, CDR3 regions were amplified by Arm-PCR using iRepertoire HTBI primers. The public sequencing data were trimmed at Q25 with fastp and processed into clonotypes with MiXCR by TCRdb, which kept only in-frame beta chains. Every entry covers one CDR3 protein and lists the most common genes and DNA from its rows. The sample table records roughly 610,000 distinct CDR3 sequences; about 16% of these occur just once. The ten largest account for more than 10% of the sample.

Another study also made use of these data, one on T cells in Graves' hyperthyroidism and ophthalmopathy.

Sequencing used peripheral blood mononuclear cells (PBMCs), obtained at new diagnosis, from a patient treated with antithyroid drugs. Receptors originate from a man aged 18 to 29 with Graves disease. Donor details come from another sample of the same person, matched by shared clones.

J is TRBJ1-2 and V is TRBV29-1; the D gene is possibly TRBD1 (6 bases). V gave up 1 base and J gave up 1 base, with 13 bases separating them. The CDR3 is made up of 15 amino acids. The V gene's germline CDR1 is SQVTM and CDR2 ANQGSEA. The CDR3 nucleotides are TGCAGCGTTGAAGTCACAGGGCCGCTTAACTATGGCTACACCTTC. This gives the protein CSVEVTGPLNYGYTF.

Notes on this clonotype: A much larger clone lies a single base off, so this may be a read error. The chain carries TRBV6-1 and TRBJ2-7; D not certain. Germline V CDR1 and CDR2: MNHNS, SASEGT. The CDR3 extends over 17 amino acids. Trimming left V 1 base short and J 3 bases short, with 19 bases between. CDR3 amino acids: CASSEEYMWAPDYEQYF. The CDR3, as DNA: TGTGCCAGCAGTGAAGAGTATATGTGGGCTCCCGACTACGAGCAGTACTTC.

This clonotype was counted at least ten times. This rearrangement joins TRBV29-1 to TRBJ2-7; D is unclear. Trimming shortened V by 5 bases and J by 4 bases, and 15 bases separated the two germline ends. The CDR3 contains 13 residues. Germline V CDR1 and CDR2: SQVTM, ANQGSEA. In DNA form, the CDR3 reads TGCAGCGTTAGGCCCAGCCTCCTATACGAGCAGTACTTC. Residues: CSVRPSLLYEQYF.

This clonotype was found many times. The chain carries TRBV5-1 and TRBJ2-1; 12 nucleotides agree with TRBD2. CDR1 and CDR2 (germline): SGHRS, YFSETQ. The CDR3 covers 17 residues. V shed 4 bases and J 4 bases; nucleotides not matched to a gene: 9. The CDR3 region has the DNA TGCGCCAGCAGCAGTTCTAGCGGGAGGGCCTCTTACAATGAGCAGTTCTTC. This translates into CASSSSSGRASYNEQFF. Complete variable domain (other parts from reference TRBV5-1 and TRBJ2-1): KAGVTQTPRYLIKTRGQQVTLSCSPISGHRSVSWYQQTPGQGLQFLFEYFSETQRNKGNFPGRFSGRQFSNSRSEMNVSTLELGDSALYLCASSSSSGRASYNEQFFGPGTRLTVL.

This clonotype has a count of ten or more. The chain recombines TRBV10-3 with TRBJ1-2; maybe TRBD1 (5 bases). The germline V gene has CDR1 ENHRY and CDR2 SYGVKD. Trimming took 2 bases from V and 2 from J, leaving 6 bases between them. The CDR3 totals 13 residues. The CDR3 region has the DNA TGTGCCATCAGTGAGGCAGGGAACTATGGCTACACCTTC. Translation gives CAISEAGNYGYTF.

This clonotype has a handful of counts. V is TRBV12-3 or TRBV12-4 and J is TRBJ2-7, with 7 nucleotides matching TRBD1. The CDR3 runs to 13 residues. After removal of 6 bases from V and 2 bases from J, the junction contained 4 bases not matched to a gene. CDR3 bases: TGTGCCAGCAGGCTGGACAGGACCTACGAGCAGTACTTC. This gives the protein CASRLDRTYEQYF.

This clonotype was recorded at least ten times. The chain is built from TRBV13 and TRBJ2-7; D remains ambiguous. Germline CDR1 PRHDT, CDR2 FYEKMQ (reference sequence). Deletions cut 5 bases from V and 6 bases from J, with 11 bases between. The CDR3 has 12 amino acids. The CDR3 DNA reads TGTGCCAGCAGCGTCGACCGTGGCGAGCAGTACTTC. Translation gives CASSVDRGEQYF.

The chain couples TRBV18 to TRBJ1-1; D gene ambiguous. CDR3 length: 15 amino acids. Trimming cost V 2 bases and J 4 bases, with 14 bases left between them. Looked up from germline, CDR1 is KGHSH and CDR2 is LQKENI. CDR3: CASSPSVQDLTEAFF. The CDR3, as DNA: TGTGCCAGCTCACCAAGCGTTCAGGACCTCACTGAAGCTTTCTTT.

Only a few counts were recorded for this clonotype. The chain links TRBV19 to TRBJ1-1; possible D gene TRBD1, 5 bases. V was cut by 5 bases and J by 5 bases, with 15 bases left in between. The CDR3 totals 14 residues. Germline V lookup: CDR1 LNHDA, CDR2 SQIVND (reference sequence). DNA of the CDR3: TGTGCCAGTAGTCTAACCCGGGGGTATACTGAAGCTTTCTTT. This sequence encodes CASSLTRGYTEAFF.

The V and J genes are TRBV7-3 and TRBJ1-1, with TRBD1 as a possible D gene (5 bases). Per the germline V gene, CDR1 is SGHTA and CDR2 is FQGTGA. The CDR3 totals 11 residues. Trimming cost V 5 bases and J 11 bases, with 12 bases left between them. CDR3 coding DNA: TGTGCCAGCAGCGAGGGGTCTTTGGCTTTCTTT. Amino acid sequence: CASSEGSLAFF. Combining the CDR3 with reference TRBV7-3 and TRBJ1-1 gives the whole variable domain GAGVSQTPSNKVTEKGKYVELRCDPISGHTALYWYRQSLGQGPEFLIYFQGTGAADDSGLPNDRFFAVRPEGSVSTLKIQRTERGDSAVYLCASSEGSLAFFGQGTRLTVV.

This clonotype was counted a few times. This chain joins TRBV30 and TRBJ2-3, with D maybe TRBD2 (6 bases). Germline loops: CDR1 GTSNPN, CDR2 SVGIG (reference sequence). V lost 2 bases, J lost 6 bases, and 15 bases lay in between. This CDR3 is built from 14 residues. The CDR3 sequence: CAWSLGPGRDTQYF. In nucleotides, the CDR3 is TGTGCCTGGAGTCTAGGCCCTGGGAGGGATACGCAGTATTTT.

This chain uses TRBV11-2 with TRBJ2-3; D is unresolved. The CDR3 is made up of 14 amino acids. V lost 4 bases, J lost 2 bases, and 10 bases lay in between. Germline V gene sequence: CDR1 SGHAT, CDR2 FQNNGV. CDR3 DNA sequence: TGTGCCAGCAGCTCTAGGGTCTTCACAGATACGCAGTATTTT. Translation: CASSSRVFTDTQYF. Combining the CDR3 with reference TRBV11-2 and TRBJ2-3 gives the whole variable domain EAGVAQSPRYKIIEKRQSVAFWCNPISGHATLYWYQQILGQGPKLLIQFQNNGVVDDSQLPKDRFSAERLKGVDSTLKIQPAKLEDSAVYLCASSSRVFTDTQYFGPGTRLTVL.

Points on this clonotype: A much larger clone differs by one base, so this may be a read error. CDR3 nucleotides: TGTGCCTGGCAAGGGGGGGGCACCGGGGAGCTGTTTTTT. Its protein is CAWQGGGTGELFF. V usage is TRBV30 and J usage is TRBJ2-2; D may be TRBD2 (7 bases). From germline, CDR1 is GTSNPN and CDR2 SVGIG (reference sequence). The CDR3 is 13 residues long. V lost 5 bases and J lost 4, with 11 bases in between.

The chain has TRBV4-1 and TRBJ2-1, with 7 bases matching TRBD2. The CDR3 length is 15 residues. Germline V gene lookup returns CDR1 MGHRA and CDR2 YSYEKL. V gave up 2 bases and J gave up 7 bases; unmatched junction bases: 8. The CDR3 DNA follows: TGCGCCAGCAGCCAACCGCGGGAGTTAAGGAATGAGCAGTTCTTC. Amino acids: CASSQPRELRNEQFF.

This clonotype occurred a few times. This sequence joins TRBV29-1 and TRBJ2-1; D could derive from TRBD1 or TRBD2 (7 bases each). CDR1 and CDR2 (germline): SQVTM, ANQGSEA. The V and J ends lost 7 bases and 6 bases respectively, with 25 bases between them. CDR3 size: 16 residues. CDR3 nucleotide sequence: TGCAGCGCCGGGGGGAGCAGGGGGGCGCTTTCCAATGAGCAGTTCTTC. Its protein product is CSAGGSRGALSNEQFF.

The V gene is TRBV6-5, the J gene TRBJ2-7; 7 nucleotides line up with TRBD1. From germline, CDR1 is MNHEY and CDR2 SVGAGI. The CDR3 has 14 amino acids. With 3 bases clipped from V and 3 bases from J, the junction kept 5 bases outside the gene matches. CDR3 region: CASSYGQVVYEQYF. As DNA, the CDR3 is TGTGCCAGCAGTTATGGACAGGTCGTCTACGAGCAGTACTTC.

This clonotype appeared a single time. A much larger clone differs by one base, so this may be a read error. This sequence joins TRBV11-2 and TRBJ2-1; the D gene could be TRBD1 or TRBD2 (6 bases each). The CDR3 spans 15 residues. Germline values: CDR1 SGHAT, CDR2 FQNNGV. For the CDR3, the DNA is TGTGCCGGCAGCGCCGACGGGGGCCCCTACAATGAGCAGTTCTTC. Encoded protein: CAGSADGGPYNEQFF.

Many counts were recorded for this clonotype. This chain joins TRBV7-9 and TRBJ2-3; 7 nucleotides line up with TRBD2. Germline V CDR1 and CDR2: SEHNR, FQNEAQ (reference sequence). Unmatched junction bases numbered 6, after V lost 5 bases and J lost 4 bases. The CDR3 has 14 residues. This CDR3 is CASSHEAGSDTQYF. CDR3 coding DNA: TGTGCCAGCAGCCATGAAGCGGGATCAGATACGCAGTATTTT. The entire variable domain, with the rest obtained from reference TRBV7-9 and TRBJ2-3, is as follows: DTGVSQNPRHKITKRGQNVTFRCDPISEHNRLYWYRQTLGQGPEFLTYFQNEAQLEKSRLLSDRFSAERPKGSFSTLEIQRTEQGDSAMYLCASSHEAGSDTQYFGPGTRLTVL.

The chain is built from TRBV6-1 and TRBJ2-7, with 8 bases that match TRBD2. Germline lookup yields CDR1 MNHNS and CDR2 SASEGT. The length of the CDR3 is 14 residues. Trimming took 5 bases from V and 9 from J; bases not matched to a gene: 12. The CDR3 region has the DNA TGTGCCAGCAGTCGAGCGGGAGACCCGGGTCGGCAGTACTTC. The encoded protein is CASSRAGDPGRQYF.

This clonotype showed up many times. The chain uses TRBV7-2 and TRBJ2-7; TRBD1 aligns across 8 bases. Germline CDR1 SGHTA, CDR2 FQGNSA. J was trimmed by 9 bases and V by 0 bases; bases with no gene match: 7. This CDR3 spans 14 amino acids. The CDR3 bases are TGTGCCAGCAGCTTAGCGTTAGGGGACAGGCTGCAGTACTTC. Its protein product is CASSLALGDRLQYF.